The rows below give T cell receptor beta chains drawn from one sample of a study of blood T cell repertoires in COVID-19. The assay was immunoSEQ multiplex PCR, and TCRdb's table has in-frame clones only and misses some. The sample records about 80,000 clones, about 78% being singletons. Input material: peripheral blood. These receptors all come from a human donor in a cohort sampled during active COVID-19. Both conserved end residues are part of each CDR3. Fields, in order: J gene, D gene, clone size, V gene, CDR3 DNA, CDR3 protein. D genes are given only for firm matches. Part of the rows lack a size; the others show once, few, many or a class for expanded clones.

TRBJ1-2	NA	NA	TRBV6-5	TGTGCCAGCAAGGAGACCAACTATGGCTACACCTTC	CASKETNYGYTF
TRBJ1-1	TRBD1	NA	TRBV6-6	TGTGCCAGCAGATCCTCAGGGGGCAAGGGCACTGAAGCTTTCTTT	CASRSSGGKGTEAFF
TRBJ2-7	NA	NA	TRBV9	TGTGCCAGCAGCGTAGAACCGGGGTCCTCCTACGAGCAGTACTTC	CASSVEPGSSYEQYF
TRBJ1-1	NA	NA	TRBV7-9	TGTGCCAGCAGCTCACCACAGGGCCGTGAAGCTTTCTTT	CASSSPQGREAFF
TRBJ2-2	NA	NA	TRBV6-1	TGTGCCAGCAGAGATCCACTAGAGAACACCGGGGAGCTGTTTTTT	CASRDPLENTGELFF
TRBJ2-2	NA	NA	TRBV3-1/TRBV3-2	TGTGCCAGCAGCCAAACAAACACCGGGGAGCTGTTTTTT	CASSQTNTGELFF
TRBJ1-2	TRBD1	NA	TRBV27	TGTGCCAGCAGTTTTGGGGGACAGGGTGGTGGCTACACCTTC	CASSFGGQGGGYTF
TRBJ2-3	TRBD2	NA	TRBV5-4	TGTGCCAGCAGCTTGGGAGCGGGAGGGCCCACAGATACGCAGTATTTT	CASSLGAGGPTDTQYF
TRBJ2-5	TRBD1	NA	TRBV15	TGTGCCACCAGCAGTGGGACAGGGAAACAAGAGACCCAGTACTTC	CATSSGTGKQETQYF
TRBJ2-1	TRBD1	NA	TRBV6-5	TGTGCCAGCAGTTTTACAGGGGGCTCCTACAATGAGCAGTTCTTC	CASSFTGGSYNEQFF
TRBJ2-2	TRBD1	few	TRBV7-9	TGTGCCAGCAGCTTAGTACCTGGGACAGATGGGGACGGGGAGCTGTTTTTT	CASSLVPGTDGDGELFF
TRBJ1-1	NA	NA	TRBV30	TGTGCCTGGAGTCTACAGTTGAACACTGAAGCTTTCTTT	CAWSLQLNTEAFF
TRBJ2-7	NA	once	TRBV28	TGTGCCAGCAGTTTTGAAGCTGGAGAAGCCTACGAGCAGTACTTC	CASSFEAGEAYEQYF
TRBJ1-2	TRBD1	few	TRBV13	TGTGCCAGCAGCTTTCGGACAGGAGTTCATGGCTACACCTTC	CASSFRTGVHGYTF
TRBJ2-1	TRBD1	few	TRBV7-8	TGTGCCAGCACCCTGTGGGGACAGACCTACAATGAGCAGTTCTTC	CASTLWGQTYNEQFF
TRBJ2-1	TRBD2	NA	TRBV7-9	TGTGCCAGCAGCTTAGGTACTCTAGGGCGGCGGGGGGTCTACAATGAGCAGTTCTTC	CASSLGTLGRRGVYNEQFF
TRBJ1-1	NA	NA	TRBV6-5	TGTGCCAGCAGTTACGTGGGAGGCGGCGCTGAAGCTTTCTTT	CASSYVGGGAEAFF
TRBJ2-3	TRBD2	few	TRBV4-1	TGCGCCAGCAGCCAATGGACTAGCGGGGGGGCCGCAGATACGCAGTATTTT	CASSQWTSGGAADTQYF
TRBJ1-5	TRBD1	NA	TRBV6-5	TGTGCCAGCAGAGGGACAGGGGGAAGCAATCAGCCCCAGCATTTT	CASRGTGGSNQPQHF
TRBJ2-7	TRBD2	few	TRBV9	TGTGCCAGCACCCCCGGGGGGGGGTACTCCTACGAGCAGTACTTC	CASTPGGGYSYEQYF
TRBJ2-3	NA	once	TRBV24-1	TGTGCCACCAGTGAGCCCGGGGGTACAGATACGCAGTATTTT	CATSEPGGTDTQYF
TRBJ2-5	NA	NA	TRBV6-6	TGTGCCAGCAGTTACCGAGGGGGGGTGGAGGAGACCCAGTACTTC	CASSYRGGVEETQYF
TRBJ1-1	NA	NA	TRBV7-3	TGTGCCAGCAGCTTAATGGCGGACACTGAAGCTTTCTTT	CASSLMADTEAFF
TRBJ2-1	TRBD2	NA	TRBV7-2	TGTGCCAGCAGCTTAGAACCCGGGACTACCTCCTATTACAATGAGCAGTTCTTC	CASSLEPGTTSYYNEQFF
TRBJ2-5	TRBD2	NA	TRBV13	TGTGCCAGCAGCCCAAGGACTAGCGGGATAAGGGAGACCCAGTACTTC	CASSPRTSGIRETQYF
TRBJ2-3	NA	NA	TRBV24-1	TGTGCCACCGACCCCCACCCCGACAGGAGATACACAGATACGCAGTATTTT	CATDPHPDRRYTDTQYF
TRBJ2-5	TRBD1	NA	TRBV6-5	TGTGCCAGCAGGGTTACAGGGGGTTATGAGACCCAGTACTTC	CASRVTGGYETQYF
TRBJ2-5	NA	NA	TRBV29-1	TGCAGCGTTGAAGATCGGCGGCTCCTAGGGACCCAGTACTTC	CSVEDRRLLGTQYF
TRBJ2-3	TRBD2	NA	TRBV27	TGTGCCAGCAGTTCGACTAGCGGGTGGGATACGCAGTATTTT	CASSSTSGWDTQYF
TRBJ2-3	TRBD2	NA	TRBV5-5	TGTGCCAGCAGCTTGTACCGGGAGGGTACAGATACGCAGTATTTT	CASSLYREGTDTQYF
TRBJ1-3	NA	few	TRBV7-9	TGTGCCATCATGTGGGGAGGACTCTCTGGAAACACCATATATTTT	CAIMWGGLSGNTIYF
TRBJ1-2	NA	few	TRBV27	TGTGCCAGCAGTGTGACACAAGCTAACTATGGCTACACCTTC	CASSVTQANYGYTF
TRBJ1-4	NA	once	TRBV7-9	TGTGCCAGCAGCTTAGATGGAGGCCTTAATGAAAAACTGTTTTTT	CASSLDGGLNEKLFF
TRBJ2-3	NA	NA	TRBV19	TGTGCCAGTAGTATAGGCGCCAGCGGCACAGATACGCAGTATTTT	CASSIGASGTDTQYF
TRBJ2-1	NA	once	TRBV9	TGTGCCAGCAGCGTAGGGTGGACAGCTTACAATGAGCAGTTCTTC	CASSVGWTAYNEQFF
TRBJ2-1	NA	NA	TRBV11-3	TGTGCCAGCAGCCCCGCGTTGGGGGGATCAGGCAATGAGCAGTTCTTC	CASSPALGGSGNEQFF
TRBJ2-2	TRBD2	NA	TRBV7-2	TGTGCCAGCAGCTTAGGACTAGCGGGACCCCCCAACACCGGGGAGCTGTTTTTT	CASSLGLAGPPNTGELFF
TRBJ1-2	NA	NA	TRBV28	TGTGCCAGCAGTTCGACAGGCCCCTGGTTTGGCTACACCTTC	CASSSTGPWFGYTF
TRBJ1-2	TRBD1	NA	TRBV5-1	TGCGCCAGCAGCTCCGGACAGGGGGATAACTATGGCTACACCTTC	CASSSGQGDNYGYTF
TRBJ2-5	NA	few	TRBV7-2	TGTGCCAGCAGCGAGACCATTAGCGGAAAAGAGACCCAGTACTTC	CASSETISGKETQYF
TRBJ1-2	TRBD1	NA	TRBV6-5	TGTGCCAGCAGTTACTTCCGACAGGGTCCCAATGGCTACACCTTC	CASSYFRQGPNGYTF
TRBJ2-3	NA	once	TRBV7-2	TGTGCCAGCAGCTTTGGACAGAGCACAGATACGCAGTATTTT	CASSFGQSTDTQYF
TRBJ2-1	TRBD2	NA	TRBV5-4	TGTGCCAGCAGCCCGGGACTAGCGGGTTTAAATGAGCAGTTCTTC	CASSPGLAGLNEQFF
TRBJ2-2	TRBD2	once	TRBV4-1	TGCGCCAGCAGCCACGTGGGACTAGCGGGGAACCAGGGCGGGGAGCTGTTTTTT	CASSHVGLAGNQGGELFF
TRBJ2-1	TRBD2	NA	TRBV5-4	TGTGCCAGCAGCTCTACTAGCGGGAGTCCCGATGAGCAGTTCTTC	CASSSTSGSPDEQFF
TRBJ1-1	NA	NA	TRBV2	TGTGCCAGCAGTGCTCAGGAGGTCATGAACACTGAAGCTTTCTTT	CASSAQEVMNTEAFF
TRBJ1-1	TRBD1	NA	TRBV28	TGTGCCAGCAGTTTTGGACAGGCGAACACTGAAGCTTTCTTT	CASSFGQANTEAFF
TRBJ2-1	NA	few	TRBV6-2/TRBV6-3	TGTGCCAGCAGTTATTTGGGAGGAGGCAATGAGCAGTTCTTC	CASSYLGGGNEQFF
TRBJ1-1	TRBD1	NA	TRBV19	TGTGCCAGTAGTATCTCTGGGACAGGGACCACTGAAGCTTTCTTT	CASSISGTGTTEAFF
TRBJ1-1	TRBD1	NA	TRBV5-8	TGTGCCAGCAGCTCCGGGACAGGCTATACTGAAGCTTTCTTT	CASSSGTGYTEAFF
TRBJ2-1	TRBD2	once	TRBV12-5	TGTGCTAGTGGTTTCCTCCTAGCGGGAGGAGAGTCCTACAATGAGCAGTTCTTC	CASGFLLAGGESYNEQFF
TRBJ1-5	TRBD1	NA	TRBV19	TGTGCCAGTAGTAAGATCGGGACAGGGGCCGACAATCAGCCCCAGCATTTT	CASSKIGTGADNQPQHF
TRBJ2-2	NA	NA	TRBV9	TGTGCCAGCAGCGCGCGGGCAGGGGAGTACACCGGGGAGCTGTTTTTT	CASSARAGEYTGELFF
TRBJ1-5	NA	NA	TRBV30	TGTGCCTGGAGTTCACAGCCGGATCAGCCCCAGCATTTT	CAWSSQPDQPQHF
TRBJ2-3	TRBD1	few	TRBV9	TGTGCCAGCAGCGTAGAGGGGGCGCGCGCAGATACGCAGTATTTT	CASSVEGARADTQYF
TRBJ1-1	NA	NA	TRBV5-1	TGCGCCAGCAATAAAGGACAGATGAACACTGAAGCTTTCTTT	CASNKGQMNTEAFF
TRBJ1-4	NA	NA	TRBV5-1	TGCGCCAGCAGCTTGGGGGCAGGCAGTGAAAAACTGTTTTTT	CASSLGAGSEKLFF
TRBJ1-1	NA	many	TRBV4-1	TGCGCCAGCAGCCCCGTAGCGGGGGACACTGAAGCTTTCTTT	CASSPVAGDTEAFF
TRBJ2-6	NA	NA	TRBV19	TGTGCCAGTACCACAGGGTCGTCTGGGGCCAACGTCCTGACTTTC	CASTTGSSGANVLTF